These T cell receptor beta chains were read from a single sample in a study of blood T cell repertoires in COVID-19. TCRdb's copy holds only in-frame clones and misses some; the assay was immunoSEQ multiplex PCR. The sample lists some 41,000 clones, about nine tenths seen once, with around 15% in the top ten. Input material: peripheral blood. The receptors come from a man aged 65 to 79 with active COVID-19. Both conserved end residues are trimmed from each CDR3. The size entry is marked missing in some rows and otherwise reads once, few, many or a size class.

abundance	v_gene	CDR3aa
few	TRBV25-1	ASSNGQGWSNQPQH
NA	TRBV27	ASSLGGTGANVLT
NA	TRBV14	ASSLRGLAGNTGELF
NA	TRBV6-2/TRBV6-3	ASSRGGYNSPLH
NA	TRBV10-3	ASAGTGGDYGYT
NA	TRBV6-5	ASSRTSGGAYEQF
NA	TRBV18	ASSLDSRVETQY
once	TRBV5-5	ASSSTGRGETQY
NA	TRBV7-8	ASSLTGTTNYEQY
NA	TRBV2	ASSENEAEETQY
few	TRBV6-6	ASSYSDIYYEQY
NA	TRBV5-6	ASSLWEAGKNIQY
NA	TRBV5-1	ASSLVAGETHEQY
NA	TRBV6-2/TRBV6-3	ASSLDRTGETQY
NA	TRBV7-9	ASSLLPPRQGNNYGYT
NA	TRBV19	ASSMGAGVTYNEQF
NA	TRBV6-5	ASSRGQGTQY
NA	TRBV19	ASSSRRSEAF
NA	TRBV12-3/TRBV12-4	ASSFGETQPQH
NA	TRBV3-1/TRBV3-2	ASSQDGGPYGYT
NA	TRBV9	ASGLKGYRDYNEQF
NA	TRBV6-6	ASTQGAGQPQH
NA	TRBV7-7	ASSPASGANTGELF
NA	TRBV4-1	ASSQDSWDRKTQY
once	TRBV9	ASSARLAGGIETQY
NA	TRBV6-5	ASRLGQGYGYT
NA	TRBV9	ASSVVGLAGLNTGELF
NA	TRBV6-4	ASSDSSAGGARSEQF
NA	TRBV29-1	SVSSGGYSETQY
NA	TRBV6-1	ASSEASPRDGSPLH
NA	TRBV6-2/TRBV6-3	ASSYVLAGGREQF
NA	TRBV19	ASRPVDRGGYGYT
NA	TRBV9	ASSVDGSLQEKLF
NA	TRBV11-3	ASSSRTGLTDTQY
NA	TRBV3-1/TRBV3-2	ASSQPDGAFTDTQY
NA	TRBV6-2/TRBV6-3	ASSRLNNEQF
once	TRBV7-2	ASSSRTSGGSDTQY
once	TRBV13	ASSLKRLAGGDEQF